The 24 T cell receptor beta chains below were found in one sample sequenced in a study of blood T cell repertoires in COVID-19. Libraries were prepared by immunoSEQ multiplex PCR; TCRdb keeps only in-frame clonotypes and omits some of them. The sample records 250,000 to 300,000 clones, approximately 85% being singletons. Material: peripheral blood. The receptors come from a man aged 50 to 60 with active or convalescent COVID-19.

This chain links TRBV11-2 with TRBJ2-6; D is undetermined. V lost 4 bases to trimming and J lost 0 bases, with 7 bases between them. Germline V lookup: CDR1 SGHAT, CDR2 FQNNGV. The CDR3 consists of 15 residues. In nucleotides, the CDR3 is TGTGCCAGCAGCTCCTCCGGCTCTGGGGCCAACGTCCTGACTTTC. It codes for CASSSSGSGANVLTF.

The chain links TRBV5-5 to TRBJ1-2; D possibly corresponds to TRBD1 (5 bases). This CDR3 contains 15 residues. Germline CDR1 and CDR2: SGHKS and YYEKEE (reference sequence). Between the trimmed V and J ends, which lost 2 bases and 4 bases, there was a span of 15 bases. DNA for the CDR3: TGTGCCAGCAGCTTCCGCCTGAGCCAGGGCTATGGCTACACCTTC. Protein product: CASSFRLSQGYGYTF.

The V and J genes are TRBV6-5 and TRBJ1-3, with TRBD1 matching over 9 bases. Germline assignment: CDR1 MNHEY and CDR2 SVGAGI. Trimming cost V 6 bases and J 4 bases; bases outside gene matches: 7. This CDR3 has 15 amino acids. The CDR3 region has the DNA TGTGCCAGCAGCCCGGGACAGGGAAAGGGAAACACCATATATTTT. Residues: CASSPGQGKGNTIYF.

The chain joins TRBV19 to TRBJ2-7; TRBD2 matches 7 bases. Germline V lookup: CDR1 LNHDA, CDR2 SQIVND (reference sequence). V shed 10 bases, J shed 4 bases, and the junction held 16 bases outside the gene matches. The CDR3 is made up of 15 amino acids. CDR3: CANFRGVFGAYEQYF. The CDR3 DNA sequence: TGTGCCAACTTCCGGGGGGTTTTTGGGGCGTACGAGCAGTACTTC.

The gene calls are TRBV20-1 and TRBJ2-7; tentative D call: TRBD1 (5 bases). CDR1 and CDR2 (germline): DFQATT, SNEGSKA (reference sequence). V was cut by 6 bases and J by 7 bases, with 13 bases left in between. The CDR3 sequence is 11 residues long. The CDR3 here is CSAGMGREQYF. The CDR3, as DNA: TGCAGTGCCGGTATGGGGCGGGAGCAGTACTTC.

This chain joins TRBV5-1 and TRBJ2-5, with TRBD2 as a possible D gene (6 bases). The CDR3 runs 13 residues. Trimming shortened V by 0 bases and J by 3 bases, and 6 bases separated the two germline ends. Per the germline V gene, CDR1 is SGHRS and CDR2 is YFSETQ. The CDR3, as DNA: TGCGCCAGCAGCTTGGGCGGGGAAGAGACCCAGTACTTC. This codes for CASSLGGEETQYF.

This sequence joins TRBV7-8 and TRBJ2-7, with TRBD2 matching 10 bases. The CDR3 spans 15 residues. Germline CDR1 SGHVS, CDR2 FQNEAQ. Trimming took 5 bases from V and 3 from J; bases not matched to a gene: 7. Written as DNA, the CDR3 is TGTGCCAGCAGCCCATGGGCTAGCGGGAGCTACGAGCAGTACTTC. Amino acid sequence: CASSPWASGSYEQYF.

This sequence joins TRBV5-4 and TRBJ1-2; D may be TRBD1 (5 bases). The germline V gene has CDR1 SGHNT and CDR2 YYREEE (reference sequence). V lost 6 bases and J lost 6, with 24 bases in between. The CDR3 is 16 residues long. Here the CDR3 DNA reads TGTGCCAGCAAAACATTTATGGAGGGGCCCGTCGATGGCTACACCTTC. Protein sequence: CASKTFMEGPVDGYTF.

The chain combines TRBV9 with TRBJ2-2, with 7 bases fitting TRBD2. V gave up 3 bases and J gave up 7 bases; unmatched junction bases: 6. CDR1 SGDLS and CDR2 YYNGEE come from the germline V gene. The CDR3 totals 14 residues. CDR3 bases: TGTGCCAGCAGCGCGCGGGAGTGGGGCGGGGAGCTGTTTTTT. Encoded protein: CASSAREWGGELFF.

This sequence joins TRBV9 and TRBJ1-2; possible D gene TRBD1, 5 bases. Germline V gene lookup returns CDR1 SGDLS and CDR2 YYNGEE. The CDR3 runs 18 residues. Deletions cut 4 bases from V and 0 bases from J, with 22 bases between. The CDR3 loop is CASSPHQRGAGSNYGYTF. CDR3 sequence (DNA): TGTGCCAGCAGCCCTCATCAACGGGGCGCGGGGTCTAACTATGGCTACACCTTC.

The chain has TRBV28 and TRBJ1-5; 8 nucleotides agree with TRBD1. This CDR3 has 17 amino acids. Looked up from germline, CDR1 is MDHEN and CDR2 is SYDVKM. V gave up 4 bases and J gave up 6 bases; unmatched junction bases: 14. The CDR3, as DNA: TGTGCCAGCAGTTCACGCCCAGGGGGCCAGTCGAGTCAGCCCCAGCATTTT. Translated, it gives CASSSRPGGQSSQPQHF.

This chain connects TRBV5-6 to TRBJ2-7; 9 nucleotides line up with TRBD1. V lost 4 bases to trimming and J lost 3 bases; unmatched junction nucleotides: 8. From germline, CDR1 is SGHDT and CDR2 YYEEEE. The CDR3 extends over 15 amino acids. CDR3 amino acids: CASSQQGANFYEQYF. The CDR3 nucleotides read TGTGCCAGCAGCCAACAGGGGGCGAACTTCTACGAGCAGTACTTC.

This chain connects TRBV5-4 to TRBJ2-5; 7 bases map to TRBD2. The J segment lost 3 bases and the V segment lost 0 bases, leaving 5 bases of the junction unmatched. CDR1 is SGHNT, CDR2 YYREEE, per germline (reference sequence). The CDR3 has 15 residues. The CDR3, as DNA: TGTGCCAGCAGCTTGGTGGCAGGGAGGGAAGAGACCCAGTACTTC. It specifies CASSLVAGREETQYF.

The chain links TRBV9 to TRBJ2-7; the D gene is possibly TRBD2 (5 bases). The CDR3 runs 15 residues. Per germline, CDR1 SGDLS and CDR2 YYNGEE. The ends were cut back, 4 bases at V and 4 bases at J, with 18 bases in the middle. The CDR3 is CASSPAMRAGYEQYF. The CDR3 DNA is TGTGCCAGCAGCCCCGCTATGAGGGCCGGGTACGAGCAGTACTTC.

The gene calls are TRBV27 and TRBJ2-7, with 8 nucleotides matching TRBD2. The V segment lost 0 bases and the J segment 3 bases; nucleotides outside the gene matches: 10. The CDR3 loop spans 17 amino acids. CDR1 is MNHEY and CDR2 is SMNVEV in the germline V gene (reference sequence). The CDR3 sequence is CASSLSIVRGRFYEQYF. The CDR3 bases are TGTGCCAGCAGTTTATCAATCGTACGCGGGAGGTTCTACGAGCAGTACTTC.

The chain has TRBV2 and TRBJ1-3; D gene unclear. The V gene's germline CDR1 is SNHLY and CDR2 FYNNEI. V was shortened by 5 bases and J by 6 bases, with 14 bases between the two germline ends. There are 14 residues in the CDR3. CDR3 DNA sequence: TGTGCCAGCAGTCAGACACTAGCAGAAAACACCATATATTTT. This translates into CASSQTLAENTIYF.

Only one count was recorded for this clone. The identical CDR3 is also encoded by other nucleotide sequences in the sample. V is TRBV7-8 and J is TRBJ2-4; maybe TRBD2 (5 bases). In germline, CDR1 is SGHVS, CDR2 FQNEAQ. The CDR3 runs to 20 residues. The V and J ends lost 5 bases and 5 bases respectively, with 31 bases between them. This CDR3 reads CASSPRYEGSRLVDENIQYF. CDR3 nucleotides: TGTGCCAGCAGCCCCCGTTATGAGGGCAGTCGGCTCGTAGACGAAAACATTCAGTACTTC. The variable domain in full, with the rest retrieved from reference TRBV7-8 and TRBJ2-4, is GAGVSQSPRYKVAKRGQDVALRCDPISGHVSLFWYQQALGQGPEFLTYFQNEAQLDKSGLPSDRFFAERPEGSVSTLKIQRTQQEDSAVYLCASSPRYEGSRLVDENIQYFGAGTRLSVL.

The chain links TRBV11-2 to TRBJ2-1, with 8 bases matching TRBD2. This CDR3 has 15 amino acids. With V trimmed by 5 bases and J by 7 bases, 10 bases remained unmatched. The germline V gene has CDR1 SGHAT and CDR2 FQNNGV. In DNA, the CDR3 is TGTGCCAGCAGCCCTACGGGAGGGTGGGCTAATGAGCAGTTCTTC. Protein sequence: CASSPTGGWANEQFF.

The sample holds a few counts of this clone. The V call is TRBV6-1, the J call TRBJ2-1, with D maybe TRBD2 (5 bases). V lost 5 bases to trimming and J lost 8 bases, with 16 bases between them. The CDR3 has 14 residues. In germline, CDR1 is MNHNS, CDR2 SASEGT. For the CDR3, the DNA is TGTGCCAGCAGTCACCGGGATCGGTGGTATGAGCAGTTCTTC. This translates into CASSHRDRWYEQFF.

The chain combines TRBV7-2 with TRBJ2-7, with TRBD2 matching 12 bases. This CDR3 has 15 amino acids. V dropped 5 bases and J dropped 1; count of bases not matched to a gene: 3. Germline-derived CDR1 and CDR2 are SGHTA and FQGNSA. Here the CDR3 DNA reads TGTGCCAGCAGCCCTAGCGGGGGGGCGTCCTACGAGCAGTACTTC. It encodes CASSPSGGASYEQYF.

The chain joins TRBV7-9 to TRBJ2-4; no reliable D call. The V end was cut by 1 base, the J end by 0 bases, with 7 bases between. The CDR3 sequence is 15 residues long. The V gene's germline CDR1 is SEHNR and CDR2 FQNEAQ (reference sequence). In DNA form, the CDR3 reads TGTGCCAGCAGCTTAGAAGAGTTAGCCAAAAACATTCAGTACTTC. Protein product: CASSLEELAKNIQYF.

The V call is TRBV12-5, the J call TRBJ1-1; no firm D call. From germline, CDR1 is LGHNT and CDR2 FRNRAP. The CDR3 has 14 amino acids. V was shortened by 0 bases and J by 4 bases, with 9 bases between the two germline ends. The CDR3 sequence: CASGLVGGSTEAFF. In DNA, the CDR3 is TGTGCTAGTGGTTTGGTAGGCGGGAGCACTGAAGCTTTCTTT.

V usage is TRBV5-6 and J usage is TRBJ2-2; 16 bases are shared with TRBD2. Looked up from germline, CDR1 is SGHDT and CDR2 is YYEEEE. Germline trimming cut 4 bases from V and 6 bases from J; bases unmatched to any gene: 6. The CDR3 extends over 17 amino acids. The DNA of the CDR3 is TGTGCCAGCAGCGTGGGACTAGCGGGAGGGCCCGCCGGGGAGCTGTTTTTT. This encodes CASSVGLAGGPAGELFF.

The chain joins TRBV5-1 to TRBJ1-3, with D unclear. Between the trimmed V and J ends, which lost 6 bases and 4 bases, there was a span of 14 bases. CDR3 length equals 14 residues. Germline V gives CDR1 SGHRS, CDR2 YFSETQ. CDR3: CASTAGGLGNTIYF. The CDR3 DNA follows: TGCGCCAGCACGGCGGGTGGACTCGGAAACACCATATATTTT.